This entry describes one T cell receptor (beta chain). Trimming took 3 bases from V and 2 from J, leaving 11 bases between them. Germline CDR1 and CDR2: DFQATT and SNEGSKA (reference sequence). The CDR3 contains 13 residues. This specimen belongs to a study of blood T cell repertoires in COVID-19. Sequencing was performed with immunoSEQ multiplex PCR; in TCRdb, only in-frame clones are kept and a portion is missing. The sample consists of 250,000 to 300,000 clones, over 80% of them appearing once. Sequencing input: peripheral blood. This rearrangement joins TRBV20-1 to TRBJ2-7, with D tentatively TRBD2 (6 bases). This clonotype was sampled from an older woman with COVID-19, enrolled during active disease. The chain's CDR3 is CSASYGSAYEQYF. CDR3 in DNA: TGCAGTGCTAGTTACGGGAGTGCCTACGAGCAGTACTTC.